The 12 T cell receptor beta chains given below trace back to one sample, sequenced in a study of blood T cell repertoires in COVID-19 (dated by TCRdb to between 2020 and 2021). Library preparation used the immunoSEQ multiplex PCR assay. Held by TCRdb, this immuneACCESS table contains in-frame sequences only and omits some clones. Under half of the omission traces to an unresolved V gene where checked; the cause of the rest is unknown. The sample includes more than 120,000 clones, with approximately 84% observed a single time. Jointly, the top ten make up roughly 2.6% of the sample. Sequenced material: peripheral blood. The receptors derive from a human donor with acute or convalescent COVID-19. The donor label of this sample is uncertain.

The V gene is TRBV11-2, the J gene TRBJ2-7; 10 bases fit TRBD2. The CDR3 spans 14 residues. From germline, CDR1 is SGHAT and CDR2 FQNNGV. Trimming cost V 4 bases and J 5 bases; bases outside gene matches: 5. The CDR3 DNA reads TGTGCCAGCAGCTCACCTAGCGGGGGAAACGAGCAGTACTTC. Encoded protein: CASSSPSGGNEQYF.

The V and J genes are TRBV5-1 and TRBJ2-3; the match to TRBD2 covers 12 bases. The V gene end was trimmed by 3 bases and the J gene end by 5 bases; junction bases not matched to a gene: 4. Germline V gene lookup returns CDR1 SGHRS and CDR2 YFSETQ. This CDR3 has 15 amino acids. The CDR3 DNA sequence: TGCGCCAGCAGCTCATCGGGACTAGCGGGAGATACGCAGTATTTT. Amino acids: CASSSSGLAGDTQYF. Full variable domain (missing parts from reference TRBV5-1 and TRBJ2-3): KAGVTQTPRYLIKTRGQQVTLSCSPISGHRSVSWYQQTPGQGLQFLFEYFSETQRNKGNFPGRFSGRQFSNSRSEMNVSTLELGDSALYLCASSSSGLAGDTQYFGPGTRLTVL.

The V and J genes are TRBV11-2 and TRBJ2-5; 8 bases map to TRBD1. Germline CDR1 and CDR2: SGHAT and FQNNGV. V lost 4 bases to trimming and J lost 4 bases; unmatched junction nucleotides: 8. The CDR3 spans 15 residues. In DNA form, the CDR3 reads TGTGCCAGCAGCTGGAGCACAGGGGGAGGAGAGACCCAGTACTTC. Translated: CASSWSTGGGETQYF.

CDR3 loop: CAWSVGGKGGNQPQHF. In DNA form, the CDR3 reads TGTGCCTGGAGTGTAGGGGGTAAGGGCGGCAATCAGCCCCAGCATTTT. The gene calls are TRBV30 and TRBJ1-5; D possibly corresponds to TRBD1 (6 bases). This CDR3 has 16 amino acids. Germline assignment: CDR1 GTSNPN and CDR2 SVGIG (reference sequence). V was pared by 0 bases and J by 2 bases, with 14 bases between.

The genes are TRBV10-3 and TRBJ2-7; possibly TRBD1 for D (6 bases). This CDR3 spans 14 amino acids. V was shortened by 6 bases and J by 1 base, with 13 bases between the two germline ends. CDR1 and CDR2 from the germline V gene are ENHRY and SYGVKD. Here the CDR3 reads CAIRTGEESYEQYF. Written as DNA, the CDR3 is TGTGCCATCAGGACAGGAGAGGAGTCCTACGAGCAGTACTTC.

The CDR3 nucleotides are TGTGCCATCAGTGAGGGGACACAGACCATATATTTT. Translating it yields CAISEGTQTIYF. V usage is TRBV10-3 and J usage is TRBJ1-3; perhaps TRBD1 as D (6 bases). The ends were cut back, 2 bases at V and 10 bases at J, with 9 bases in the middle. The CDR3 runs 12 residues. Germline CDR1 reads ENHRY; CDR2 reads SYGVKD.

The V call is TRBV18, the J call TRBJ1-4; 9 bases align to TRBD1. Germline trimming cut 4 bases from V and 5 bases from J; bases unmatched to any gene: 2. This CDR3 is built from 14 residues. Germline CDR1 KGHSH, CDR2 LQKENI. The CDR3 DNA follows: TGTGCCAGCTCACAGGGGACAGGGAATGAAAAACTGTTTTTT. This encodes CASSQGTGNEKLFF.

This clone has just one count. The gene calls are TRBV14 and TRBJ1-1, with D hard to call. CDR1 is SGHDN and CDR2 is FVKESK in the germline V gene. V was shortened by 2 bases and J by 2 bases, with 6 bases between the two germline ends. The CDR3 sequence is 13 residues long. The chain's CDR3 is CASSQHRNTEAFF. Here the CDR3 DNA reads TGTGCCAGCAGCCAACACAGAAACACTGAAGCTTTCTTT.

J is TRBJ1-5 and V is TRBV28; TRBD1 matches at 7 bases. The CDR3 length is 13 residues. The J segment lost 3 bases and the V segment lost 6 bases, leaving 2 bases of the junction unmatched. CDR1 MDHEN and CDR2 SYDVKM come from the germline V gene. The CDR3 protein is CASRGQNNQPQHF. CDR3 in DNA: TGTGCCAGCAGGGGACAGAACAATCAGCCCCAGCATTTT.

The chain links TRBV4-1 to TRBJ2-7; 8 bases align to TRBD2. V dropped 5 bases and J dropped 3; count of bases not matched to a gene: 9. Germline V lookup: CDR1 MGHRA, CDR2 YSYEKL. CDR3 length equals 15 residues. In DNA form, the CDR3 reads TGCGCCAGCAGCTCCACGCGGGGGGACTTCTACGAGCAGTACTTC. This sequence encodes CASSSTRGDFYEQYF.

The chain uses TRBV3-1 (or the pseudogene TRBV3-2) and TRBJ2-3; tentatively, D is TRBD2 (5 bases). The CDR3 sequence is 13 residues long. Germline V gene data show CDR1 as LGHDT and CDR2 as YNNKEL (reference sequence). The germline V and J ends were trimmed by 4 bases and 9 bases, with 14 bases remaining between them. The CDR3 loop is CASSRGEAQTQYF. Written as DNA, the CDR3 is TGTGCCAGCAGCCGGGGAGAAGCCCAAACGCAGTATTTT.

The gene calls are TRBV24-1 and TRBJ1-2; possible D gene TRBD1, 6 bases. The CDR3 is 14 amino acids. Per the germline V gene, CDR1 is KGHDR and CDR2 is SFDVKD. V was clipped by 3 bases and J by 4 bases, with 11 bases between them. The DNA of the CDR3 is TGTGCCACCAGTGATACGACAGGCCGCTATGGCTACACCTTC. It yields the protein CATSDTTGRYGYTF.